Following are 10 T cell receptor beta chains from one sample sequenced in a study of type 1 regulatory T cells. In TCRdb, the reads were re-called with MiXCR into one record per CDR3 protein. The table has around 14,000 distinct CDR3 sequences, roughly 15% seen once. These receptors have no identified antigens. Sequencing was done on a sample of cultured T cells, either the whole culture or a sorted T cell fraction (not recorded which). All receptors derive from a human donor in good health.

This clonotype was seen a handful of times. The V gene is TRBV12-3 or TRBV12-4, the J gene TRBJ2-1; D perhaps matches TRBD2 (6 bases). The CDR3 is 15 residues long. V was shortened by 3 bases and J by 10 bases, with 19 bases between the two germline ends. CDR3 bases: TGTGCCAGCAGTTTTCTGGGTCCCGATCGGGGGGAGCAGTTCTTC. This codes for CASSFLGPDRGEQFF.

This clonotype was seen ten or more times. The chain uses TRBV7-6 and TRBJ2-3, with TRBD2 matching over 9 bases. J lost 4 bases, V lost 2 bases, and 1 base had no gene match. Per germline, CDR1 SGHVS and CDR2 FNYEAQ. The CDR3 is 14 residues long. The CDR3 DNA reads as TGTGCCAGCAGCTTACCTAGCGGGGCAGATACGCAGTATTTT. It is translated as CASSLPSGADTQYF.

By share, this clonotype counts as medium-sized (0.01 to 0.1%). This rearrangement joins TRBV3-1 to TRBJ2-5, with 8 bases that match TRBD2. The CDR3 length is 13 residues. Germline lookup yields CDR1 LGHDT and CDR2 YNNKEL (reference sequence). Losses at the gene ends were 3 bases for V and 5 bases for J; bases not matched to a gene: 2. In DNA form, the CDR3 reads TGTGCCAGCAGCCACTCGGGAGGGGAGACCCAGTACTTC. It specifies CASSHSGGETQYF.

This clonotype is medium-sized within its sample. The chain combines TRBV20-1 with TRBJ2-1, with 14 bases identical to TRBD2. Trimming took 6 bases from V and 0 from J; bases not matched to a gene: 10. Germline V gene lookup returns CDR1 DFQATT and CDR2 SNEGSKA (reference sequence). The CDR3 runs to 18 residues. The CDR3 region is CSASPPGTSGSSYNEQFF. CDR3 DNA sequence: TGCAGTGCCTCACCCCCCGGGACTAGCGGGAGCTCCTACAATGAGCAGTTCTTC.

This clonotype came up many times. The CDR3 DNA is TGTGCCAGCAGCTTAGGGGTCCGTCAGGATACGCAGTATTTT. This codes for CASSLGVRQDTQYF. J is TRBJ2-3 and V is TRBV11-2; D gene ambiguous. Germline-derived CDR1 and CDR2 are SGHAT and FQNNGV. CDR3 length equals 14 residues. Trimming shortened V by 1 base and J by 6 bases, and 11 bases separated the two germline ends.

J is TRBJ2-1 and V is TRBV10-2; weak D call: TRBD2 (7 bases). Trimming cost V 5 bases and J 7 bases, with 15 bases left between them. The CDR3 covers 14 residues. Germline V lookup: CDR1 WSHSY, CDR2 SAAADI. The CDR3 loop is CASSTGGAGNEQFF. The CDR3 region has the DNA TGCGCCAGCAGTACTGGGGGGGCCGGTAATGAGCAGTTCTTC.

This clonotype was detected many times. The rearrangement uses TRBV12-3 or TRBV12-4 and TRBJ1-5; 8 bases line up with TRBD1. Trimming took 6 bases from V and 5 from J; bases not matched to a gene: 6. The CDR3 loop spans 14 amino acids. The CDR3 reads CASRITGGDQPQHF. The CDR3, as DNA: TGTGCCAGCAGGATAACAGGGGGAGATCAGCCCCAGCATTTT.

The rearrangement joins TRBV28 to TRBJ2-7; D is uncertain. The CDR3 contains 12 residues. Germline V gene sequence: CDR1 MDHEN, CDR2 SYDVKM. The germline V and J ends were trimmed by 2 bases and 7 bases, with 9 bases remaining between them. CDR3 loop: CASSLLQSEQYF. CDR3 in DNA: TGTGCCAGCAGTTTACTACAGAGTGAGCAGTACTTC.

This clonotype is medium-sized (0.01 to 0.1%) in the sample. The J gene is TRBJ2-7, the V gene TRBV30; 10 nucleotides line up with TRBD1. The CDR3 length is 14 residues. The V segment lost 3 bases and the J segment 0 bases; nucleotides outside the gene matches: 2. Germline V lookup: CDR1 GTSNPN, CDR2 SVGIG (reference sequence). CDR3 loop: CAWRGQGSSYEQYF. The CDR3 bases are TGTGCCTGGAGGGGACAGGGGAGCTCCTACGAGCAGTACTTC. The complete variable domain, with remaining parts taken from reference TRBV30 and TRBJ2-7, reads SQTIHQWPATLVQPVGSPLSLECTVEGTSNPNLYWYRQAAGRGLQLLFYSVGIGQISSEVPQNLSASRPQDRQFILSSKKLLLSDSGFYLCAWRGQGSSYEQYFGPGTRLTVT.

This chain links TRBV2 with TRBJ1-5; unclear D gene. Germline CDR1 is SNHLY and CDR2 is FYNNEI. Trimming stripped 2 bases from V and 6 bases from J, with 8 bases between. This CDR3 region has 13 residues. CDR3 sequence: CASSEFDGQPQHF. CDR3 in DNA: TGTGCCAGCAGTGAATTCGACGGTCAGCCCCAGCATTTT.